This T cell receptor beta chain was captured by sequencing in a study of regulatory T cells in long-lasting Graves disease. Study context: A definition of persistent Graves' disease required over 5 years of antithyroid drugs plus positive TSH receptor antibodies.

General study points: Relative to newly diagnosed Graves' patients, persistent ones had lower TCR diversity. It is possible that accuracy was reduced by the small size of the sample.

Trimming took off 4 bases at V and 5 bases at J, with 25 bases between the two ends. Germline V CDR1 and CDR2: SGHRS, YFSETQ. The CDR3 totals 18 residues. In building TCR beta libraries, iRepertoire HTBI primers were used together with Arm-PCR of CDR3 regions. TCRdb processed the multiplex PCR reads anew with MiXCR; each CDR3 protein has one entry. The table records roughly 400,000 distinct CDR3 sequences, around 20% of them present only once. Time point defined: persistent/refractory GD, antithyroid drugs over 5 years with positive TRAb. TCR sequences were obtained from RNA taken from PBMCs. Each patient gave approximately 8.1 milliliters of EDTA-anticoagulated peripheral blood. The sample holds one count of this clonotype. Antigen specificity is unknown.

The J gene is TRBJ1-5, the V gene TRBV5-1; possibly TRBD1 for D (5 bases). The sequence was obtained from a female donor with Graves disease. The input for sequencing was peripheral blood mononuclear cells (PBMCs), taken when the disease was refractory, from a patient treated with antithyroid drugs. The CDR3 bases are TGCGCCAGCAGCCTTCAACCCTTGCGCCGCTCGGGGGATCAGCCCCAGCATTTT. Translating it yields CASSLQPLRRSGDQPQHF.